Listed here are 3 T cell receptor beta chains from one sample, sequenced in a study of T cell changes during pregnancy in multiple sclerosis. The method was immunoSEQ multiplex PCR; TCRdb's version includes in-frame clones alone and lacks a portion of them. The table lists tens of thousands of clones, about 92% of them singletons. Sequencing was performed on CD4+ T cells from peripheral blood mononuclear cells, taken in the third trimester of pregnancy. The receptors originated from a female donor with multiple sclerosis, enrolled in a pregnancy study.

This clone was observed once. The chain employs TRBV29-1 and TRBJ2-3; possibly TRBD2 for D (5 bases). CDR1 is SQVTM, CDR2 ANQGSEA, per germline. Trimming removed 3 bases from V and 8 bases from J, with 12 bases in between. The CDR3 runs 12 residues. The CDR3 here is CSVEGRPGTQYF. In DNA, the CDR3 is TGCAGCGTTGAGGGGAGACCGGGTACGCAGTATTTT.

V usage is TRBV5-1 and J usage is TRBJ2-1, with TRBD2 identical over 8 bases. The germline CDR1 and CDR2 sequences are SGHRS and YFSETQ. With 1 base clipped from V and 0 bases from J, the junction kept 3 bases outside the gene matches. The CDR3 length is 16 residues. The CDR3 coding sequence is TGCGCCAGCAGCTTGATCAGCGGGAGCTCCTACAATGAGCAGTTCTTC. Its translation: CASSLISGSSYNEQFF.

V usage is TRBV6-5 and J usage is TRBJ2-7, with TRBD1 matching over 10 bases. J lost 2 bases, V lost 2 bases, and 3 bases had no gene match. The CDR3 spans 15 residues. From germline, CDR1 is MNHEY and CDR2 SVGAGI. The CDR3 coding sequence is TGTGCCAGCAGTTACACAGGGACAGGGGCCTACGAGCAGTACTTC. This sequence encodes CASSYTGTGAYEQYF.